This T cell receptor beta chain was obtained from a study of T cells in Graves' hyperthyroidism and ophthalmopathy. An approximately 9.4 ml volume of fresh peripheral blood provided the PBMCs. The length of the CDR3 is 15 residues. The V and J ends lost 4 bases and 9 bases respectively, with 18 bases between them. Per the germline V gene, CDR1 is KGHDR and CDR2 is SFDVKD. Authors of the study amplified TCR beta CDR3 regions from RNA transcripts. The HTBI primer set served for first-round RT-PCR of the TCR CDR3. TCRdb passed the multiplex PCR reads through MiXCR, listing each CDR3 protein once. The sample lists about 180,000 distinct CDR3 sequences; approximately 15% were seen once. This clonotype was seen repeatedly, ten times or more.

The sequence was collected from a woman between 45 and 65 years old with Graves' hyperthyroidism. The sequencing input was blood. V and J are TRBV24-1 and TRBJ2-1; tentative D call: TRBD1 (7 bases). The CDR3 bases are TGTGCCACCAGTGAGGGCGGGACAGTCGGAAGTGAGCAGTTCTTC. Translating it yields CATSEGGTVGSEQFF.